Listed below are T cell receptor beta chains from one sample, sequenced in a study of PD-1 blockade in classical Hodgkin lymphoma. The method was immunoSEQ multiplex PCR; TCRdb's version includes in-frame clones alone and lacks a portion of them. The table has some 150,000 clones, around four fifths seen once. The material was peripheral blood mononuclear cells (PBMCs), obtained before the second cycle of nivolumab. Receptors were obtained from a human donor with classical Hodgkin lymphoma. Both conserved end residues are part of each CDR3. D genes are given only for firm matches. Clone size is stated in some rows and not others, as once, few, many or a class when expanded.

d_call j_call v_call clone_size cdr3_nt cdr3_aa
- TRBJ1-5 TRBV9 - TGTGCCAGCAGCGCACAGGCGGATAATCAGCCCCAGCATTTT CASSAQADNQPQHF
TRBD1 TRBJ1-1 TRBV27 - TGTGCCAGCAGTTTATTACCTGGACAGGGAGGGACTGAAGCTTTCTTT CASSLLPGQGGTEAFF
- TRBJ2-6 TRBV6-5 - TGTGCCAGCAGGGAATCTGGGGCCAACGTCCTGACTTTC CASRESGANVLTF
TRBD1 TRBJ1-2 TRBV6-6 once TGTGCCAGCAGTTCAGGGGGCCGCTATGGCTACACCTTC CASSSGGRYGYTF
- TRBJ2-7 TRBV5-4 medium-sized TGTGCCAGCAGCTTGGTGGGACGGCACTACGAGCAGTACTTC CASSLVGRHYEQYF
- TRBJ2-7 TRBV27 - TGTGCCAGCAGTTTCAGGTCCGCCTACGAGCAGTACTTC CASSFRSAYEQYF
- TRBJ2-1 TRBV7-2 few TGTGCCAGCAGCTTAAGGGGGGTCAATGAGCAGTTCTTC CASSLRGVNEQFF
TRBD1 TRBJ1-3 TRBV6-6 - TGTGCCAGCAGTGACACAAACAGGGGGGGAAACACCATATATTTT CASSDTNRGGNTIYF
TRBD1 TRBJ2-5 TRBV9 once TGTGCCAGCAGCGTATCCAATAGAGGTACAGGGGGCTTCCAAGAGACCCAGTACTTC CASSVSNRGTGGFQETQYF
TRBD1 TRBJ2-2 TRBV19 - TGTGCCACTCGGACAGGGGGCTTCACCGGGGAACTGTTTTTT CATRTGGFTGELFF
TRBD1 TRBJ1-2 TRBV4-1 - TGCGCCAGCAGCCCCCGCGGGACAGGGATCCAATTCGGCTACACCTTC CASSPRGTGIQFGYTF
TRBD1 TRBJ2-7 TRBV14 - TGTGCCAGCAGCCAAGTCGGGACAGGAACCTACGAGCAGTACTTC CASSQVGTGTYEQYF
- TRBJ2-7 TRBV18 once TGTGCCAGCTCTCACACCCGGGGAGTTTACGAGCAGTACTTC CASSHTRGVYEQYF
TRBD1 TRBJ1-2 TRBV19 - TGTGCCAGTAGTGAATGGGACAGGGAGGGACTATATGGCTACACCTTC CASSEWDREGLYGYTF
TRBD2 TRBJ2-1 TRBV4-1 few TGCGCCAGCAGCCAAGATTCTAGCCGACCTAGCGGGAGAATGAATGAGCAGTTCTTC CASSQDSSRPSGRMNEQFF
- TRBJ2-3 TRBV28 - TGTGCCAGCAGTTTTCGGCAGAGAAGCACAGATACGCAGTATTTT CASSFRQRSTDTQYF
TRBD1 TRBJ1-3 TRBV5-4 - TGTGCCAGCAGCTTTAACGGACAGGGGGCGATCACTGGAAACACCATATATTTT CASSFNGQGAITGNTIYF
- TRBJ1-2 TRBV28 - TGTGCCAGCAGTCCAGGGAACTATGGCTACACCTTC CASSPGNYGYTF
TRBD1 TRBJ2-5 TRBV5-5 - TGTGCCAGCAGCTTGCGGGACAGTTGGGAGACCCAGTACTTC CASSLRDSWETQYF
- TRBJ2-5 TRBV27 - TGTGCCAGCAGTTTATCAAAAAGAAAAACGAGCGCGAGAGGCCCAACGCCCCAGTACTTC CASSLSKRKTSARGPTPQYF
- TRBJ1-5 TRBV5-6 - TGTGCCAGCAGCCTTGCTCAGGGGCGACAGCCCCAGCATTTT CASSLAQGRQPQHF
- TRBJ2-7 TRBV6-5 once TGTGCCAGCAGTCCGTTTCAAACCTACGAGCAGTACTTC CASSPFQTYEQYF
- TRBJ2-2 TRBV25-1 - TGTGCCAGCAGTGAAAGGTACCCCAAGAACACCGGGGAGCTGTTTTTT CASSERYPKNTGELFF
- TRBJ2-4 TRBV18 once TGTGCCAGCTCAGGTCCGGGTTTAGCCAAAAACATTCAGTACTTC CASSGPGLAKNIQYF
- TRBJ2-7 TRBV19 few TGTGCCAGTAGTATAGTTCACGGAAGCTCCTACGAGCAGTACTTC CASSIVHGSSYEQYF
TRBD2 TRBJ2-3 TRBV28 - TGTGCCAGCAGTTCACCTAGCCGGGAGGGCACAGATACGCAGTATTTT CASSSPSREGTDTQYF
- TRBJ1-4 TRBV28 - TGTGCCAGCAGCAGACCTTTCAGAGTTAATGAAAAACTGTTTTTT CASSRPFRVNEKLFF
TRBD2 TRBJ2-3 TRBV7-3 - TGTGCCAGCAGCCAAATACTTAGCGGGGGGAGAGATACGCAGTATTTT CASSQILSGGRDTQYF
TRBD1 TRBJ2-1 TRBV9 - TGTGCCAGCAGCCACGACAGGGGAATACGATCGAGCTCCTACAATGAGCAGTTCTTC CASSHDRGIRSSSYNEQFF
- TRBJ1-4 TRBV6-6 - TGTGCCAGCAGTTACTCGTGGACAGATGAAAAACTGTTTTTT CASSYSWTDEKLFF
- TRBJ1-2 TRBV10-3 few TGTGCCATCAGTGAAGGGGAGTCAGGTCATGGCTACACCTTC CAISEGESGHGYTF
TRBD1 TRBJ2-3 TRBV5-8 - TGTGCCAGCAGCTCCCACACCAGTTGGACAGGGCATCAAGATACGCAGTATTTT CASSSHTSWTGHQDTQYF
TRBD1 TRBJ1-2 TRBV4-2 - TGTGCCAGCAGCCCCCGGACAGGCGGCGGCTATGGCTACACCTTC CASSPRTGGGYGYTF
TRBD2 TRBJ2-2 TRBV19 - TGTGCCAGTAGCAGAATAGCGGGAGGGGACACCGGGGAGCTGTTTTTT CASSRIAGGDTGELFF
TRBD1 TRBJ2-3 TRBV15 - TGTGCCACCATCCGGGACAGGGAGTCCACAGATACGCAGTATTTT CATIRDRESTDTQYF
- TRBJ2-1 TRBV4-1 - TGCGCCAGCAGTCTTTTCGGGACGGGCTTGGGAACCTACAATGAGCAGTTCTTC CASSLFGTGLGTYNEQFF
- TRBJ2-7 TRBV28 - TGTGCCAGCACGCCAGGACAGCTCTACGAGCAGTACTTC CASTPGQLYEQYF
TRBD2 TRBJ2-3 TRBV2 - TGTGCCAGCAGGTGGCGGGGGGCAGGGTCGTTAGATACGCAGTATTTT CASRWRGAGSLDTQYF
- TRBJ1-2 TRBV28 few TGTGCCAGCAGTTTTCCCTTCGGGGCAGAAGGGACCTATGGCTACACCTTC CASSFPFGAEGTYGYTF
- TRBJ2-5 TRBV5-1 - TGCGCCAGCAGCTCCCTTCCCACTCCGTCCCAAGAGACCCAGTACTTC CASSSLPTPSQETQYF
TRBD2 TRBJ2-1 TRBV29-1 - TGCAGCGTTGTGCGGGAGCGGAATGAGCAGTTCTTC CSVVRERNEQFF
- TRBJ2-5 TRBV15 - TGTGCCACCAGCAGAGGGGTGTCTGGGGAGACCCAGTACTTC CATSRGVSGETQYF
TRBD1 TRBJ1-2 TRBV7-9 - TGTGCCAGCAGTCAGACAGGGGCCTATGGCTACACCTTC CASSQTGAYGYTF
TRBD1 TRBJ2-5 TRBV28 - TGTGCCAGCAGGAAGCCCAGGACAGGGGGAGAGACCCAGTACTTC CASRKPRTGGETQYF
- TRBJ1-4 TRBV19 - TGTGCCAGTAGTACATTGACAGGTTTTAATGAAAAACTGTTTTTT CASSTLTGFNEKLFF
TRBD1 TRBJ2-4 TRBV5-1 once TGCGCCAGCAGCTGGCTTAGGGACAGCTTTATTCAGTACTTC CASSWLRDSFIQYF
- TRBJ2-5 TRBV28 few TGTGCCAGCAGTTTAAAGCGCAAAGAAAAAGAGACCCAGTACTTC CASSLKRKEKETQYF
- TRBJ1-1 TRBV19 - TGTGCCAGTAGTATCAGGGGTCGGGACACTGAAGCTTTCTTT CASSIRGRDTEAFF